These 17 T cell receptor beta chains were sequenced from one sample in a study of a mutant IDH1 vaccine in newly diagnosed glioma. Noted time point: week 47, end of study. The investigators gave 300 ug of mutant IDH1 20-mer peptide in each vaccine dose, together with topical imiquimod. Measured with immunoSEQ multiplex PCR; TCRdb has only the in-frame clones, and not every one. The sample has roughly 38,000 clones, approximately 79% seen once; the top ten hold around 20%. These receptors have no known antigen. The sequencing used PBMCs, collected from a glioma patient whose treatment included an IDH1 peptide vaccine. The receptors come from a man aged 18 to 29 with glioma. Some clones in this sample may be carry-over from other donors' samples.

The genes are TRBV4-1 and TRBJ1-4; D possibly corresponds to TRBD1 (6 bases). The CDR3 covers 16 residues. The V end lost 4 bases, the J end lost 0 bases, and 12 bases lay between the germline ends. CDR1 is MGHRA, CDR2 YSYEKL, per germline. CDR3 bases: TGCGCCAGCAGCCCCGGACAGCGAGCAACTAATGAAAAACTGTTTTTT. As protein: CASSPGQRATNEKLFF.

The rearrangement links TRBV7-2 to TRBJ2-7; D ambiguous. The ends were cut back, 1 base at V and 4 bases at J, with 17 bases in the middle. CDR3 length: 16 amino acids. Germline V lookup: CDR1 SGHTA, CDR2 FQGNSA. The CDR3 DNA sequence: TGTGCCAGCAGCTTAGACTTAGGTCCCTGGGCGTACGAGCAGTACTTC. It encodes CASSLDLGPWAYEQYF. Supplemented by reference TRBV7-2 and TRBJ2-7, the full variable domain reads GAGVSQSPSNKVTEKGKDVELRCDPISGHTALYWYRQSLGQGLEFLIYFQGNSAPDKSGLPSDRFSAERTGGSVSTLTIQRTQQEDSAVYLCASSLDLGPWAYEQYFGPGTRLTVT.

The rearrangement joins TRBV7-8 to TRBJ1-4; 8 bases are shared with TRBD1. The CDR3 has 16 amino acids. V gave up 0 bases and J gave up 7 bases; unmatched junction bases: 7. Germline CDR1 is SGHVS and CDR2 is FQNEAQ. In nucleotides, the CDR3 is TGTGCCAGCAGCTTAGCTTCTCAGGGGGCCCGTGAAAAACTGTTTTTT. Protein sequence: CASSLASQGAREKLFF.

The chain carries TRBV4-1 and TRBJ2-5; 8 nucleotides agree with TRBD1. The CDR3 has 14 amino acids. Trimming took 4 bases from V and 3 from J; bases not matched to a gene: 4. In germline, CDR1 is MGHRA, CDR2 YSYEKL. CDR3: CASSPMTGEETQYF. The DNA for the CDR3 is TGCGCCAGCAGCCCAATGACAGGGGAAGAGACCCAGTACTTC.

This sequence joins TRBV7-2 and TRBJ1-5; 7 positions match TRBD1. The CDR3 contains 14 residues. Trimming took 5 bases from V and 6 from J; bases not matched to a gene: 7. Germline assignment: CDR1 SGHTA and CDR2 FQGNSA. The DNA for the CDR3 is TGTGCCAGCAGCGGCGACAGGGCCAGTCAGCCCCAGCATTTT. This translates into CASSGDRASQPQHF.

The table lists this clone with a count of one. The chain couples TRBV4-2 to TRBJ1-2; D ambiguous. This CDR3 is built from 15 residues. Trimming removed 0 bases at V and 8 bases at J, with 16 bases between. CDR1 and CDR2 from the germline V gene are LGHNA and YNFKEQ. The CDR3 DNA is TGTGCCAGCAGCCAAGACTCCTTACGGAATGGCGGCTACACCTTC. Its protein product is CASSQDSLRNGGYTF.

The V call is TRBV7-6, the J call TRBJ2-7; D is possibly TRBD1 (6 bases). There are 15 residues in the CDR3. With 5 bases removed from V and 5 bases from J, the gap between germline ends came to 19 bases. CDR1 is SGHVS, CDR2 FNYEAQ, per germline. The CDR3 reads CASSPDRPPYHEQYF. In DNA, the CDR3 is TGTGCCAGCAGCCCCGACAGGCCGCCTTACCACGAGCAGTACTTC.

J is TRBJ2-7 and V is TRBV9; a possible D gene is TRBD1 (5 bases). V was trimmed by 4 bases and J by 5 bases, leaving 10 bases between them. The germline gives CDR1 SGDLS, CDR2 YYNGEE. The CDR3 contains 12 residues. The chain's CDR3 is CASSPKGDEQYF. The DNA of the CDR3 is TGTGCCAGCAGCCCAAAAGGGGACGAGCAGTACTTC.

The chain links TRBV7-9 to TRBJ1-5; 7 bases line up with TRBD1. The CDR3 consists of 14 residues. Per the germline V gene, CDR1 is SEHNR and CDR2 is FQNEAQ (reference sequence). J gave up 7 bases and V 5 bases, and 8 bases lay outside the gene matches. The CDR3 region has the DNA TGTGCCAGCAGCCCCGGACAGGACGAACAGCCCCAGCATTTT. This gives the protein CASSPGQDEQPQHF.

The chain combines TRBV10-1 with TRBJ2-7, with TRBD2 identical over 8 bases. V trimming: 7 bases; J trimming: 6 bases; junction bases outside the gene matches: 8. In germline, CDR1 is WNHNN, CDR2 SYGVQD (reference sequence). The CDR3 extends over 13 amino acids. This chain's CDR3 is CASIGRAPGEQYF. DNA for the CDR3: TGCGCCAGCATCGGGAGGGCCCCCGGCGAGCAGTACTTC.

In this sample, this clone turned up a few times. This chain uses TRBV7-6 with TRBJ2-7, with D uncertain. Germline CDR1 reads SGHVS; CDR2 reads FNYEAQ. V lost 5 bases and J lost 7, with 18 bases in between. The CDR3 covers 14 residues. CDR3 residues: CASSPTALGWEQYF. The CDR3 DNA reads TGTGCCAGCAGCCCCACCGCGCTTGGGTGGGAGCAGTACTTC.

V gene TRBV2 combines with J gene TRBJ2-5, with TRBD2 as a possible D gene (5 bases). CDR1 and CDR2 (germline): SNHLY, FYNNEI. This CDR3 has 15 residues. V was clipped by 2 bases and J by 5 bases, with 15 bases between them. The CDR3 reads CASSENAGVVETQYF. The CDR3 coding sequence is TGTGCCAGCAGTGAAAATGCCGGGGTGGTGGAGACCCAGTACTTC.

This chain joins TRBV5-4 and TRBJ1-2; 9 bases match TRBD1. J gave up 2 bases and V 1 base, and 0 bases lay outside the gene matches. CDR1 and CDR2 (germline): SGHNT, YYREEE (reference sequence). The CDR3 totals 14 residues. The CDR3 coding sequence is TGTGCCAGCAGCTTGACAGGGGGCAACTATGGCTACACCTTC. Its protein product is CASSLTGGNYGYTF.

CDR3 sequence reads: CASRRNSGAYNEQFF. The CDR3 nucleotides read TGTGCCAGCAGACGAAATAGCGGGGCCTACAATGAGCAGTTCTTC. The rearrangement joins TRBV6-5 to TRBJ2-1, with TRBD2 identical over 8 bases. Per the germline V gene, CDR1 is MNHEY and CDR2 is SVGAGI. CDR3 length: 15 residues. After removal of 6 bases from V and 2 bases from J, the junction contained 6 bases not matched to a gene.

The chain combines TRBV7-9 with TRBJ1-2; 7 bases are a match to TRBD1. This CDR3 comprises 14 residues. V was clipped by 4 bases and J by 4 bases; unmatched bases: 6. Germline CDR1 SEHNR, CDR2 FQNEAQ (reference sequence). The CDR3 reads CASSWDSEIYGYTF. The CDR3 region has the DNA TGTGCCAGCAGCTGGGACAGCGAAATCTATGGCTACACCTTC.

The CDR3 region is CASSQDRADEDYSNQPQHF. CDR3 nucleotides: TGCGCCAGCAGCCAAGATAGGGCAGACGAGGATTATAGCAATCAGCCCCAGCATTTT. J is TRBJ1-5 and V is TRBV4-3; D is ambiguous. Trimming shortened V by 0 bases and J by 0 bases, and 18 bases separated the two germline ends. The germline gives CDR1 LGHNA, CDR2 YSLEER. This CDR3 region has 19 residues.

On this clone itself: One end of the junction is discordant with germline, which a read error may explain. V is TRBV6-6 and J is TRBJ2-7; 11 bases are a match to TRBD1. CDR3 length: 14 residues. Germline assignment: CDR1 MNHNY and CDR2 SVGAGI (reference sequence). This chain's CDR3 is CASSYSGQGVSIPF. As DNA, the CDR3 is TGTGCCAGCAGTTACTCGGGACAGGGGGTCTCTATTCCGTTC.